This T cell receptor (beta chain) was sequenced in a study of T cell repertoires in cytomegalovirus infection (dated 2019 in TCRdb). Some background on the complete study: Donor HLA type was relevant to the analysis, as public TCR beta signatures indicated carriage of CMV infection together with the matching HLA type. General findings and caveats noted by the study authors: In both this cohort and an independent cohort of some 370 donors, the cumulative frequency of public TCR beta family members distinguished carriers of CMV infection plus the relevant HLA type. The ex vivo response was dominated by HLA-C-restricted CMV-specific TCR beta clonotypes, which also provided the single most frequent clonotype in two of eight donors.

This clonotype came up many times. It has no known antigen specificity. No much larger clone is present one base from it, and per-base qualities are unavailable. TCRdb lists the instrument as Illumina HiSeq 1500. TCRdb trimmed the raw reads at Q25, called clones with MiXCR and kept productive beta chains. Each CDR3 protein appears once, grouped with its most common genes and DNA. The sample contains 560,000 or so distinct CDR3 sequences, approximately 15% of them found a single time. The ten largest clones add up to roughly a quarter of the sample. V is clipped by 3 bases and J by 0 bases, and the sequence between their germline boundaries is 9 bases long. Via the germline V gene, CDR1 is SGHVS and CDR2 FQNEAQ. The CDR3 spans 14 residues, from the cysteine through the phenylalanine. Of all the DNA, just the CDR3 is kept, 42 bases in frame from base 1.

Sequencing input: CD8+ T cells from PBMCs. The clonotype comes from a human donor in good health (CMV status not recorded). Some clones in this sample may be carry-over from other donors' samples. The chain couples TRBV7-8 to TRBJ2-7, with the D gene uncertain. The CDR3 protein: CASSFTLISYEQYF. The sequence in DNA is TGTGCCAGCAGCTTTACCCTAATCTCCTACGAGCAGTACTTC.